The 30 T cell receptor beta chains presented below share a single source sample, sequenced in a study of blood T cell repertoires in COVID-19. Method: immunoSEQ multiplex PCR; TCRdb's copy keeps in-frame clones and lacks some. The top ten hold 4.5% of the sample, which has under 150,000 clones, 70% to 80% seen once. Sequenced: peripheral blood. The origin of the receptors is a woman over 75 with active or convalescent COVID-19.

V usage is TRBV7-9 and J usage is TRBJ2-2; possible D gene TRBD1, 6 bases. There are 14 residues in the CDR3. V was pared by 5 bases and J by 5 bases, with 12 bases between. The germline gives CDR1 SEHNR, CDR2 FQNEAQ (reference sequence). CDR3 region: CASSPDSGTGELFF. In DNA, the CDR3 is TGTGCCAGCAGCCCGGACAGTGGGACCGGGGAGCTGTTTTTT.

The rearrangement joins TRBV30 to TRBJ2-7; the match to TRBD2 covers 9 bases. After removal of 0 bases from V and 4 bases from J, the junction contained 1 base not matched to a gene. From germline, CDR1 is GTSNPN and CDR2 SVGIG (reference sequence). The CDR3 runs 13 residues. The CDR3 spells CAWSVAGGYEQYF. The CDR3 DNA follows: TGTGCCTGGAGTGTTGCGGGGGGGTACGAGCAGTACTTC. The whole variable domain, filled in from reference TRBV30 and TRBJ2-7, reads SQTIHQWPATLVQPVGSPLSLECTVEGTSNPNLYWYRQAAGRGLQLLFYSVGIGQISSEVPQNLSASRPQDRQFILSSKKLLLSDSGFYLCAWSVAGGYEQYFGPGTRLTVT.

Here the CDR3 DNA reads TGTGCCAGCAGCGGACGTCCCGGGACAGGGGCCGGGGAGCTGTTTTTT. It is translated as CASSGRPGTGAGELFF. The gene calls are TRBV9 and TRBJ2-2; 10 bases fit TRBD1. The CDR3 covers 16 residues. V shed 3 bases and J 6 bases; nucleotides not matched to a gene: 8. Germline-derived CDR1 and CDR2 are SGDLS and YYNGEE.

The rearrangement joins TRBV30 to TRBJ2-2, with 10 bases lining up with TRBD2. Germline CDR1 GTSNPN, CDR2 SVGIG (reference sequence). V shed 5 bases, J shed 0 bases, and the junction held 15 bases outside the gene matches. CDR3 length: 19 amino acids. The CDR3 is CAWGIRRTSGWTNTGELFF. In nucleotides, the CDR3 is TGTGCCTGGGGGATTAGAAGGACTAGCGGATGGACGAACACCGGGGAGCTGTTTTTT.

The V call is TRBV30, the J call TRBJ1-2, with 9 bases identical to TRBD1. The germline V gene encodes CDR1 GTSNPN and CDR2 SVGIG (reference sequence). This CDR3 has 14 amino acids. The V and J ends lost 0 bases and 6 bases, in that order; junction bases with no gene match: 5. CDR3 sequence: CAWSVDRGENGYTF. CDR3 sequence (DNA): TGTGCCTGGAGTGTAGACAGGGGGGAAAATGGCTACACCTTC.

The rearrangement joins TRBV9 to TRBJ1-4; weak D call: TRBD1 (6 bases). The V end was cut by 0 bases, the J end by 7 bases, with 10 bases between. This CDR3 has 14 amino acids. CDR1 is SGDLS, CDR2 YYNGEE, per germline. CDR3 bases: TGTGCCAGCAGCGTAGAACAGGGTGGTGAAAAACTGTTTTTT. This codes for CASSVEQGGEKLFF.

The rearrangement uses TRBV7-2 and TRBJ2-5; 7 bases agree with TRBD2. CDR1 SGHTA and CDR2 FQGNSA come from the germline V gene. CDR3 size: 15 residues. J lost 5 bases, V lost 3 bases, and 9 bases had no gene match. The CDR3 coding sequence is TGTGCCAGCAGCTTCCACGGACTAGTTAGGGAGACCCAGTACTTC. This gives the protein CASSFHGLVRETQYF.

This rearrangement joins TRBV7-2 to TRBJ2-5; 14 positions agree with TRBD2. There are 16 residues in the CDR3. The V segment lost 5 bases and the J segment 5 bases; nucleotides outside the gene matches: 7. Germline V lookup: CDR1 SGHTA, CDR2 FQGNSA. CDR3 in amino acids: CASSKGLAGGRETQYF. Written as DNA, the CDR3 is TGTGCCAGCAGCAAAGGACTAGCGGGGGGTAGGGAGACCCAGTACTTC.

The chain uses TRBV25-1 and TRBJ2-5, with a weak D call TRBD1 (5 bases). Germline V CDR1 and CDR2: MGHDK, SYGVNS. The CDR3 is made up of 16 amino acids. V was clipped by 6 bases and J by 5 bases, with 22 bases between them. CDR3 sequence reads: CASSQLDSRVGETQYF. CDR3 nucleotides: TGTGCCAGCAGCCAGCTTGACAGCAGGGTCGGCGAGACCCAGTACTTC.

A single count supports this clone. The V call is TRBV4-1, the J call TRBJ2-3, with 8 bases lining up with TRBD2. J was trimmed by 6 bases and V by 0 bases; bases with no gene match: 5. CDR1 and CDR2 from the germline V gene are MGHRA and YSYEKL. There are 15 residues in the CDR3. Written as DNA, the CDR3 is TGCGCCAGCAGCCAAGACGGGACTAGAGCTGATACGCAGTATTTT. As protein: CASSQDGTRADTQYF.

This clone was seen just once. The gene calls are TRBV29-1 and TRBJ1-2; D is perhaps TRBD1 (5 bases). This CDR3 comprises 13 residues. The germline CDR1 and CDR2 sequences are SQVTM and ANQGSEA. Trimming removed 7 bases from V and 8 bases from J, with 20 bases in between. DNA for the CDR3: TGCAGCGCAGGGACCGACTTTGCGGGGGGCTACACCTTC. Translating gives CSAGTDFAGGYTF.

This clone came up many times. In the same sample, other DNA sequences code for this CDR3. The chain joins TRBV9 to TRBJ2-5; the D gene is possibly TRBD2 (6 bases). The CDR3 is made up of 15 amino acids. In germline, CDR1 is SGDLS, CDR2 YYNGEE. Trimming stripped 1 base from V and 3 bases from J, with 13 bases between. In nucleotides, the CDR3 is TGTGCCAGCAGCGTACGGGCAGGCGGGAAAGAGACCCAGTACTTC. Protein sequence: CASSVRAGGKETQYF.

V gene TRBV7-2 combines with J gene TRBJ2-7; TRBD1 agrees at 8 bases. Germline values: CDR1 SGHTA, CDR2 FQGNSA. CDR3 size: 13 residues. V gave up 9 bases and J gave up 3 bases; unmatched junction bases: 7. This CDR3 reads CASATGANYEQYF. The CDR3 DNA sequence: TGTGCCAGTGCGACAGGGGCCAACTACGAGCAGTACTTC.

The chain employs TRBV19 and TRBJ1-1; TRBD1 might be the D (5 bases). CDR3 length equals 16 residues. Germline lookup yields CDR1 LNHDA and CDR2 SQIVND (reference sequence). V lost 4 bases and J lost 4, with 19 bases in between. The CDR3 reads CASSKVGAGLSTEAFF. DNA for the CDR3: TGTGCCAGTAGTAAGGTTGGGGCAGGATTGAGCACTGAAGCTTTCTTT. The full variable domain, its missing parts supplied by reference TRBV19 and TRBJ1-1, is DGGITQSPKYLFRKEGQNVTLSCEQNLNHDAMYWYRQDPGQGLRLIYYSQIVNDFQKGDIAEGYSVSREKKESFPLTVTSAQKNPTAFYLCASSKVGAGLSTEAFFGQGTRLTVV.

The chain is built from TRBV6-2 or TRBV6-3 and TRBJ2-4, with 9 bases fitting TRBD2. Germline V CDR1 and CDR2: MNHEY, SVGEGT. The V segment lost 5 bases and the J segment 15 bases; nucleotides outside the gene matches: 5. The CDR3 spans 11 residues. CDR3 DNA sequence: TGTGCCAGCAGTCAGGCGGGGGGGCGGTACTTC. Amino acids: CASSQAGGRYF.

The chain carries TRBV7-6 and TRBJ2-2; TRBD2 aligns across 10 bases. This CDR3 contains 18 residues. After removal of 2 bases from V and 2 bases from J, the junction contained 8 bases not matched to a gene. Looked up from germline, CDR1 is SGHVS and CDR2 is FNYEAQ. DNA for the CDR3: TGTGCCAGCAGCTTATCCCCTGCTAGCGGGAGTAACACCGGGGAGCTGTTTTTT. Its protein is CASSLSPASGSNTGELFF.

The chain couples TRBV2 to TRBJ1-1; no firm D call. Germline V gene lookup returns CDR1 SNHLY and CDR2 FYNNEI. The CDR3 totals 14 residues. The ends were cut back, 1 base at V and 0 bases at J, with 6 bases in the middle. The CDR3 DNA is TGTGCCAGCAGTGAAGTTCTTTTGAACACTGAAGCTTTCTTT. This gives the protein CASSEVLLNTEAFF.

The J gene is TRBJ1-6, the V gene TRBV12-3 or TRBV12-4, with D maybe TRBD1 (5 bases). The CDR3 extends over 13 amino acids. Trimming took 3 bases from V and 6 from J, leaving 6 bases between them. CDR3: CASSLQGNSPLHF. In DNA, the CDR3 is TGTGCCAGCAGTTTGCAGGGTAATTCACCCCTCCACTTT.

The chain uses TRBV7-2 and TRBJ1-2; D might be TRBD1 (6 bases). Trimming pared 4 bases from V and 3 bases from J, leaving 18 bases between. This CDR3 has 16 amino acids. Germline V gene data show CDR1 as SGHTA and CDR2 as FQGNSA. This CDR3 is CASSSVTGLSDYGYTF. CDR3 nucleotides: TGTGCCAGCAGCTCCGTTACAGGGTTATCTGACTATGGCTACACCTTC.

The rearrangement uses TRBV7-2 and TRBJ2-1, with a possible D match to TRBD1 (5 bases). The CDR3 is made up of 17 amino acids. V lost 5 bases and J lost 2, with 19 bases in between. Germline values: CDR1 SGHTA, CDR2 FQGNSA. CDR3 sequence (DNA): TGTGCCAGCAGCCTTCTCCGACAGAAACTCACCTACAATGAGCAGTTCTTC. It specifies CASSLLRQKLTYNEQFF.

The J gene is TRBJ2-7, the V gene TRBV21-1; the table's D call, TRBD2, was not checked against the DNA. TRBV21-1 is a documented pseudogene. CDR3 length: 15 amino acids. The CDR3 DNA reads TGTGCCAGCAGACCCGGGACTAGATCCGCCTACGAGCAGTACTTC. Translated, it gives CASRPGTRSAYEQYF.

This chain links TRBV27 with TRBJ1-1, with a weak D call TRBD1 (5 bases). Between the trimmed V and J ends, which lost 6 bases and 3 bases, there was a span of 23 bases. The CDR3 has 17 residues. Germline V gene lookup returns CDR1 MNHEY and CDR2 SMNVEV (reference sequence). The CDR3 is CASSKTRDGLPYTEAFF. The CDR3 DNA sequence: TGTGCCAGCAGCAAAACCCGGGACGGACTACCTTACACTGAAGCTTTCTTT.

The CDR3 here is CASSPLGQPQHF. The CDR3 coding sequence is TGTGCCAGCAGCCCACTCGGTCAGCCCCAGCATTTT. V usage is TRBV7-8 and J usage is TRBJ1-5; no clear D. V dropped 5 bases and J dropped 6 bases, with 8 bases sitting between them. The CDR3 length is 12 residues. CDR1 and CDR2 (germline): SGHVS, FQNEAQ.

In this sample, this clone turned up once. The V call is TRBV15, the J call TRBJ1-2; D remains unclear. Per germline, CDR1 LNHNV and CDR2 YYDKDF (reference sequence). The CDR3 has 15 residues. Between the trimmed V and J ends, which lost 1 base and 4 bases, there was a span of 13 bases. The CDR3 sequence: CATSRGPQVLYGYTF. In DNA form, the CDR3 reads TGTGCCACCAGCAGAGGCCCCCAGGTGCTCTATGGCTACACCTTC.

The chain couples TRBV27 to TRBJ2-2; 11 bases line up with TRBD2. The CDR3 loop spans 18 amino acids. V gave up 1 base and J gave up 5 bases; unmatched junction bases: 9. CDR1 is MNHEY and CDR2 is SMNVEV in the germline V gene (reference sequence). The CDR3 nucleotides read TGTGCCAGCAGTTTATTACTAGCGGGGGCCCGGAGGACCGGGGAGCTGTTTTTT. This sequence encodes CASSLLLAGARRTGELFF.

The CDR3 region has the DNA TGTGCCATCAGGAACCAGGGGGCAGGGACTGAAGCTTTCTTT. Its protein is CAIRNQGAGTEAFF. The genes are TRBV10-3 and TRBJ1-1; 8 bases map to TRBD1. CDR1 and CDR2 from the germline V gene are ENHRY and SYGVKD. Trimming removed 6 bases from V and 5 bases from J; junction bases left unmatched: 8. The CDR3 covers 14 residues.

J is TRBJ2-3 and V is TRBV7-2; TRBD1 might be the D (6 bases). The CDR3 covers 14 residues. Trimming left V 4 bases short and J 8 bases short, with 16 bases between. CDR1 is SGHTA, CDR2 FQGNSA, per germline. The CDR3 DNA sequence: TGTGCCAGCAGCTCCCAGACAGGCCTCAGTACGCAGTATTTT. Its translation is CASSSQTGLSTQYF.

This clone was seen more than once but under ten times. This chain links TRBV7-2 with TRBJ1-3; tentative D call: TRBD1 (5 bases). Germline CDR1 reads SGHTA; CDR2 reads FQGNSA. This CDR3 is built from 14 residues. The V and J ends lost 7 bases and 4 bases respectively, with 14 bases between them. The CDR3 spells CASTHGRTGNTIYF. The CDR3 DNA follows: TGTGCCAGCACTCACGGCAGGACAGGAAACACCATATATTTT.

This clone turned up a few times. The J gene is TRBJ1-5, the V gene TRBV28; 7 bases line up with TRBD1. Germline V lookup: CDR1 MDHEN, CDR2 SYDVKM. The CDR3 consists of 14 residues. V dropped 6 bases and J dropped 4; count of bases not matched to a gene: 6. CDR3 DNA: TGTGCCAGCAGCCCAGGGGGGAATAATCAGCCCCAGCATTTT. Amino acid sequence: CASSPGGNNQPQHF.

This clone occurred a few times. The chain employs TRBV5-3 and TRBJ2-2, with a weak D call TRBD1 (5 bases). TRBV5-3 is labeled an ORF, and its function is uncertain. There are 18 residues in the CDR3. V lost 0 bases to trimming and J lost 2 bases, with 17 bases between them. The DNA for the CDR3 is TGTGCCAGAAGCTTGGGGACAACCCGGACCGTAAACACCGGGGAGCTGTTTTTT. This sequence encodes CARSLGTTRTVNTGELFF.